This TCR beta chain was found in a study of blood T cell repertoires in COVID-19. As for the study in general: COVID-19 samples, acute and convalescent, were from the United States, Italy and Spain.

The table came from immunoSEQ multiplex PCR; TCRdb's copy has only in-frame clones and leaves some out. The sample has approximately 280,000 clones, 70% to 90% seen once. This CDR3 is built from 13 residues. The germline CDR1 and CDR2 sequences are LGHDT and YNNKEL (reference sequence). The germline V and J ends were trimmed by 0 bases and 9 bases, with 9 bases remaining between them. The chain employs TRBV3-1 (or the pseudogene TRBV3-2) and TRBJ2-4; D is possibly TRBD1 (6 bases). The sequence was obtained from a man aged 45-65 years with active or convalescent COVID-19. Sequencing was performed on peripheral blood. CDR3 region: CASSQEGTSIQYF. The CDR3, as DNA: TGTGCCAGCAGCCAAGAGGGGACAAGCATTCAGTACTTC.